Below, 13 T cell receptor beta chains from the same sample are listed, as sequenced in a study of T cell repertoires in cytomegalovirus infection (dated by TCRdb to 2018 to 2020). Sequenced on an Illumina HiSeq 1500. TCRdb trimmed public reads at Q25 via fastp, called clones via MiXCR and kept in-frame beta chains. Records with the same CDR3 protein are collapsed into one entry carrying the most frequent genes and DNA. The sample yields 350,000 to 550,000 distinct CDR3 sequences; approximately 30% were counted once. In total, the top ten clones hold roughly 13% of the sample. Sequences were obtained from PBMCs. The source of these receptors is a human donor in good health (CMV status not recorded). Some clones in this sample may be carry-over from other donors' samples.

The rearrangement uses TRBV11-2 and TRBJ2-1; D could derive from TRBD1 or TRBD2 (6 bases each). Germline V gives CDR1 SGHAT, CDR2 FQNNGV. This CDR3 is built from 19 residues. V gave up 1 base and J gave up 2 bases, with 21 bases separating them. The CDR3 nucleotides are TGTGCCAGCAGCTTAGGAAGAGTCGGGGGCGAACGACCCTACAATGAGCAGTTCTTC. Translating gives CASSLGRVGGERPYNEQFF.

This clonotype was seen repeatedly, ten times or more. The chain carries TRBV7-2 and TRBJ2-7; maybe TRBD2 (6 bases). Trimming shortened V by 5 bases and J by 7 bases, and 24 bases separated the two germline ends. Per the germline V gene, CDR1 is SGHTA and CDR2 is FQGNSA. There are 16 residues in the CDR3. In DNA form, the CDR3 reads TGTGCCAGCAGCACACCTTCGCGGGGAGATATATTTGAGCAGTACTTC. Its translation is CASSTPSRGDIFEQYF. Together with reference TRBV7-2 and TRBJ2-7, the CDR3 gives the full variable domain: GAGVSQSPSNKVTEKGKDVELRCDPISGHTALYWYRQSLGQGLEFLIYFQGNSAPDKSGLPSDRFSAERTGGSVSTLTIQRTQQEDSAVYLCASSTPSRGDIFEQYFGPGTRLTVT.

The chain links TRBV7-9 to TRBJ2-7; TRBD1 aligns across 7 bases. The CDR3 spans 15 residues. V was clipped by 5 bases and J by 2 bases; unmatched bases: 9. Per the germline V gene, CDR1 is SEHNR and CDR2 is FQNEAQ (reference sequence). CDR3 DNA: TGTGCCAGCAGCCCCTCCGGGACAGCCACCTACGAGCAGTACTTC. It specifies CASSPSGTATYEQYF.

The V and J genes are TRBV14 and TRBJ1-2, with a weak D call TRBD1 (5 bases). Germline CDR1 and CDR2: SGHDN and FVKESK. V was shortened by 1 base and J by 4 bases, with 13 bases between the two germline ends. CDR3 length: 15 amino acids. Here the CDR3 DNA reads TGTGCCAGCAGCCAAGCTCCATGGGGGTTCTATGGCTACACCTTC. This codes for CASSQAPWGFYGYTF. The whole variable domain, remainder taken from reference TRBV14 and TRBJ1-2, is EAGVTQFPSHSVIEKGQTVTLRCDPISGHDNLYWYRRVMGKEIKFLLHFVKESKQDESGMPNNRFLAERTGGTYSTLKVQPAELEDSGVYFCASSQAPWGFYGYTFGSGTRLTVV.

This clonotype was recorded many times. The rearrangement uses TRBV4-1 and TRBJ1-1; D remains ambiguous. Between the trimmed V and J ends, which lost 1 base and 0 bases, there was a span of 6 bases. This CDR3 contains 14 residues. The germline V gene encodes CDR1 MGHRA and CDR2 YSYEKL. CDR3 in DNA: TGCGCCAGCAGCCAAGGATTGGTGAACACTGAAGCTTTCTTT. It is translated as CASSQGLVNTEAFF.

The genes are TRBV2 and TRBJ1-1; 9 bases are shared with TRBD1. CDR1 is SNHLY, CDR2 FYNNEI, per germline. The CDR3 has 15 residues. J was trimmed by 6 bases and V by 10 bases; bases with no gene match: 15. The CDR3, as DNA: TGTGCCACCTCATTTTACAGGGGGCGAGATGCTGAAGCTTTCTTT. It translates to CATSFYRGRDAEAFF.

This clonotype has only a few counts. The chain couples TRBV5-5 to TRBJ2-7; tentative D call: TRBD2 (5 bases). Trimming shortened V by 1 base and J by 0 bases, and 11 bases separated the two germline ends. CDR3 length: 15 amino acids. Looked up from germline, CDR1 is SGHKS and CDR2 is YYEKEE (reference sequence). As DNA, the CDR3 is TGTGCCAGCAGCTTGTCTGGGAGAAGCTCCTACGAGCAGTACTTC. Translating it yields CASSLSGRSSYEQYF.

The chain is built from TRBV5-4 and TRBJ2-1; TRBD2 is a possible D gene (6 bases). V shed 2 bases and J shed 8 bases, with 11 bases lying between them. Germline V gene lookup returns CDR1 SGHNT and CDR2 YYREEE (reference sequence). The CDR3 is 13 amino acids. DNA for the CDR3: TGTGCCAGCAGCTTATCCGGGAGCGATGAGCAGTTCTTC. Protein product: CASSLSGSDEQFF. The full variable domain, completed using reference TRBV5-4 and TRBJ2-1, is ETGVTQSPTHLIKTRGQQVTLRCSSQSGHNTVSWYQQALGQGPQFIFQYYREEENGRGNFPPRFSGLQFPNYSSELNVNALELDDSALYLCASSLSGSDEQFFGPGTRLTVL.

This clonotype appeared a few times. The chain recombines TRBV6-2 or TRBV6-3 with TRBJ1-5, with D perhaps matching TRBD1 (6 bases). Trimming took off 5 bases at V and 2 bases at J, with 16 bases between the two ends. This CDR3 has 16 residues. CDR1 MNHEY and CDR2 SVGEGT come from the germline V gene. The CDR3 nucleotides read TGTGCCAGCAGTGCCAGCGGCAGGGGTGGCAATCAGCCCCAGCATTTT. Protein sequence: CASSASGRGGNQPQHF.

Turning to this clonotype: Relative to the germline gene, one junction end is altered; a read error may explain this. The chain recombines TRBV6-6 with TRBJ2-5; D may be TRBD1 (5 bases). The CDR3 loop spans 12 amino acids. Germline V gives CDR1 MNHNY, CDR2 SVGAGI (reference sequence). CDR3 amino acids: CARRAGSETQYF. The DNA of the CDR3 is TGTGCCCGCAGGGCAGGATCAGAGACCCAGTACTTC.

This clonotype was seen ten or more times. The chain is built from TRBV7-8 and TRBJ2-1; D unclear. CDR3 length equals 12 residues. The V gene's germline CDR1 is SGHVS and CDR2 FQNEAQ. Trimming stripped 4 bases from V and 10 bases from J, with 11 bases between. The CDR3 bases are TGTGCCAGCAGCTCGAATTCTGGGGAGCAGTTCTTC. Translated: CASSSNSGEQFF.

The rearrangement joins TRBV20-1 to TRBJ2-2; no clear D. V was pared by 0 bases and J by 0 bases, with 11 bases between. The CDR3 has 16 amino acids. From germline, CDR1 is DFQATT and CDR2 SNEGSKA (reference sequence). The chain's CDR3 is CSARDPLVTNTGELFF. In DNA form, the CDR3 reads TGCAGTGCTAGAGATCCCCTAGTCACGAACACCGGGGAGCTGTTTTTT.

V usage is TRBV19 and J usage is TRBJ1-1; D not certain. This CDR3 region has 15 residues. Germline CDR1 and CDR2: LNHDA and SQIVND (reference sequence). V lost 7 bases, J lost 1 base, and 16 bases lay in between. The DNA of the CDR3 is TGTGCCAGTACCCCAAGGGAATATTCGAACACTGAAGCTTTCTTT. This codes for CASTPREYSNTEAFF.